This T cell receptor (beta chain) was profiled in a study of cytomegalovirus exposure and HLA in healthy donors. This CDR3 comprises 15 residues. Germline values: CDR1 SGHRS, CDR2 YFSETQ. Trimming took off 4 bases at V and 4 bases at J, with 17 bases between the two ends. It was with 60 Vbeta and 13 Jbeta primers that the PCR ran. Clones were sequenced by immunoSEQ multiplex PCR, and TCRdb holds only the in-frame ones, with some missing. The table has a few hundred thousand clones, approximately 78% seen once. J is TRBJ2-5 and V is TRBV5-1, with D tentatively TRBD1 (6 bases). This receptor was taken from a man younger than 40 in good health and CMV-seronegative. Sequencing was carried out using PBMCs. Here the CDR3 reads CASSLVPGQTETQYF. DNA for the CDR3: TGCGCCAGCAGCCTTGTGCCGGGACAAACAGAGACCCAGTACTTC.